Sequencing of this TCR beta chain was carried out in a study of OX40 agonist ivuxolimab in advanced cancers. About the study: Every 2 weeks, ivuxolimab was infused into the patients intravenously at between 0.01 and 10 mg/kg. General observations from the study: On average, a greater number of expanded clones characterised CD8+ T cells relative to CD4+.

J lost 8 bases, V lost 4 bases, and 9 bases had no gene match. The CDR3 consists of 14 residues. Germline V gene lookup returns CDR1 MRHNA and CDR2 SNTAGT. Assay: immunoSEQ multiplex PCR; the TCRdb copy retains only in-frame clones and omits some. The sample includes about 58,000 clones, around four fifths of them seen just once. On this clone itself: Its specificity is unknown.

The specimen comprised CD4+ or CD8+ T cells sorted from blood, sampled in a trial of the OX40 agonist ivuxolimab. The gene calls are TRBV6-4 and TRBJ2-3, with 7 bases matching TRBD2. This clonotype originated in an adult with an advanced solid tumor such as melanoma, head and neck, liver or kidney cancer. This CDR3 is CASSGSGAGATQYF. The CDR3 coding sequence is TGTGCCAGCAGTGGAAGCGGGGCGGGCGCTACGCAGTATTTT.